The entry below describes one T cell receptor beta chain. Its target antigen remains unknown. Sequence at one end of the junction differs from germline and may be a read error. The data originate from a study of shared clonotypes between healthy human individuals (dated by TCRdb to 2020 to 2021). Regarding the study in general: The cohort included a few men and two women between 18 and 49 years of age. Per donor, three plates each were used for CD4 naive and CD4 memory, two for CD8 naive, and one for CD8 memory. Blood TCR repertoires of five healthy adults were deeply sequenced to estimate repertoire size and the extent of clonotype sharing between individuals. Libraries were prepared and TCR repertoires were sequenced by different laboratories using diverse techniques, in order to increase sequencing depth and limit assay-specific biases. Each donor's leukapheresis produced roughly between roughly 0.9 and 8.9 billion PBMCs.

TCR CDR3 regions were amplified from genomic DNA by multiplex PCR using the deep immunoSEQ assay. Extracted genomic DNA from each cell subset was spread evenly across all wells of several immunoSEQ 96-well plates, with each plate serving as a replicate. For sorted subsets, approximately 200 ng of genomic DNA, equivalent to 25,000 to 30,000 T cell genomes, went into each replicate PCR. Purified libraries were quantified with a Qubit 3.0 fluorometer, sized on a Bioanalyzer 2100, and re-quantified with the KAPA Library Quantification kit. Every immunoSEQ 96-well plate was sequenced on a separate single-read 150-cycle Illumina NextSeq 550 flow cell. The published analysis was carried out like this. The immunoSEQ output contained only junctional sequences without quality scores, so filtering could not match that applied to full-length reads. Sequences were annotated with PyIR, a Python wrapper for IgBLAST v1.9, and V/J genes and CDR3 were assigned using IMGT germline references. Any read was removed if the V/J assignment was weak (E-value above 1e-6), the CDR3 was missing, or the read contained stop codons, out-of-frame junctions, or ambiguous translated residues. V3J clonotypes were defined by identical inferred V gene, J gene, and CDR3 amino acid sequence. Percentage overlap between repertoires was computed as shared unique clonotypes divided by the size of the smaller repertoire. RTK rarefaction, the Chao1 estimator, and Recon v2.1 estimates of unobserved clonotypes were used to assess repertoire richness. For all TCRbeta clonotypes obtained by the gDNA method from several donors, generation probabilities were computed with OLGA. TCRdb took over this immuneACCESS table, retaining in-frame rearrangements with V and J assigned. Such tables are incomplete; in checked studies, under half of the missing clones stem from an unresolved V gene, and the remainder is unexplained. That table gives V, J and clone size, and the DNA gave D and trimming. The sample table records hundreds of thousands of clones; 90% to 97% of these occur just once. The top ten hold roughly 0.06% of the sample.

What the work shows at the level of the full study, not this receptor alone: About 5% of naive CD4, 3.5% of naive CD8, approximately 2.2% of memory CD4, and around 0.42% of memory CD8 clonotypes were shared across four donors. Naive subsets generally had larger estimated clonotype richness than memory subsets. Even with the large sequencing depth, rarefaction of the sorted-subset datasets indicated that sequencing was incomplete. Sampling was restricted to blood, and TCR repertoires in tissue are likely to differ from TCR repertoires in blood. Clonotypes shared by all four sorted-subset donors showed higher generation probabilities than non-shared clonotypes. Pairwise subsampling indicated that sequencing depth was expected to affect the degree of clonotype sharing among donors. Because the study included only a small number of donors, the genetic and exposure-history diversity represented was limited.

Donors were healthy HIV-negative adults with no recently reported acute infections or vaccinations. Only Caucasian adults living in Nashville, Tennessee, USA were represented among the donors. CD4+ T cells were enriched by magnetic negative selection; naive cells were then positively selected on CD45RA, and the negative fraction formed the memory subset. Blood was obtained by leukapheresis, after which PBMCs were separated by Ficoll-Histopaque density gradient centrifugation and cryopreserved in liquid nitrogen vapor phase. Analytical flow cytometry was used to check the purity and quantity of each magnetically sorted T cell population. Each sorted fraction had its genomic DNA isolated and then quantified by UV absorbance on a Nanodrop 2000c. The CDR3 runs 14 residues from the cysteine to the phenylalanine. This entry keeps only the CDR3 DNA: 42 bases, framed from base 1. As encoded in the germline V gene, CDR1 is ENHRY while CDR2 is SYGVKD.

Input material: naive CD4+ T cells sorted from blood. This specimen's cell subset or site label, interpreted: CD45RA+ positively selected. The sequence was obtained from a woman in her 30s in good health. The V and J genes are TRBV10-3 and TRBJ2-7; the junction holds 7 bases that match TRBD1. The CDR3 region has the sequence CATSGQDLTYEQYF. The nucleotide sequence reads as follows: TGTGCCACCAGTGGACAGGACCTAACCTACGAGCAGTACTTC.